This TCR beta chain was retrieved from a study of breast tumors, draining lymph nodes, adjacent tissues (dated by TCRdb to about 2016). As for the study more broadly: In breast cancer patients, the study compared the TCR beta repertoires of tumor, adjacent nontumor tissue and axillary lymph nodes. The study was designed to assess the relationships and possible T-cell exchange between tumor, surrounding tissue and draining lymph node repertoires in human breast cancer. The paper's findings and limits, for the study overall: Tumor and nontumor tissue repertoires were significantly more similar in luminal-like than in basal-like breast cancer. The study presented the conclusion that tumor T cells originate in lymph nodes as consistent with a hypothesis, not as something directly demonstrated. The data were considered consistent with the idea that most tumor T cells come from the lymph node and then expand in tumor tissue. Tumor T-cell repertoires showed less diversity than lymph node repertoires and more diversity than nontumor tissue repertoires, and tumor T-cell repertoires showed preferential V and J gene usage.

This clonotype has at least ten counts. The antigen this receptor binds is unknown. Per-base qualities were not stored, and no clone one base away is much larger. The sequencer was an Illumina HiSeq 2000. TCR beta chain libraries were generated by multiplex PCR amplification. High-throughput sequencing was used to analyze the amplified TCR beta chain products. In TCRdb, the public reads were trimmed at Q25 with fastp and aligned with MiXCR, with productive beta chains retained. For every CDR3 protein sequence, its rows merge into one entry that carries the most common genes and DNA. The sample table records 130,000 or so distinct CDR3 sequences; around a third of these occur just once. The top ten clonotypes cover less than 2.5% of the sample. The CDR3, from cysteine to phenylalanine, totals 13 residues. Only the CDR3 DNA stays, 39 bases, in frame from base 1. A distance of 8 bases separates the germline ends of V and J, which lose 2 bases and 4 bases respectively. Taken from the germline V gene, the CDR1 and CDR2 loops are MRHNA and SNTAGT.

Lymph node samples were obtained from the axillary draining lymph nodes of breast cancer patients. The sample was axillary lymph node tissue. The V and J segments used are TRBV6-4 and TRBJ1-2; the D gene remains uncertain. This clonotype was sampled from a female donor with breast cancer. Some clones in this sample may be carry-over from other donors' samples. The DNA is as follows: TGTGCCAGCAGTGACGCCCTAGGCTATGGCTACACCTTC. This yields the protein CASSDALGYGYTF.